Below, 27 T cell receptor beta chains from the same sample are listed, as sequenced in a study of blood T cell repertoires in COVID-19. Repertoires were generated with immunoSEQ multiplex PCR, while TCRdb's copy carries only in-frame clones and drops some. The table lists around 100,000 clones, around four fifths of them singletons. Material for sequencing was peripheral blood. Every receptor here comes from a man between 65 and 85 years old with active or convalescent COVID-19.

This clone was seen only a few times. The rearrangement uses TRBV6-5 and TRBJ1-1, with D possibly being TRBD1 (6 bases). Between the trimmed V and J ends, which lost 0 bases and 5 bases, there was a span of 13 bases. Germline CDR1 reads MNHEY; CDR2 reads SVGAGI. This CDR3 region has 15 residues. The CDR3 protein is CASSYSRGWGTEAFF. DNA of the CDR3: TGTGCCAGCAGTTACTCGAGGGGGTGGGGAACTGAAGCTTTCTTT.

The chain carries TRBV7-2 and TRBJ1-1; 10 positions agree with TRBD1. Germline CDR1 is SGHTA and CDR2 is FQGNSA. The CDR3 has 14 amino acids. V shed 3 bases and J 6 bases; nucleotides not matched to a gene: 4. The CDR3 loop reads CASSFMTGGPEAFF. The DNA of the CDR3 is TGTGCCAGCAGCTTCATGACAGGGGGCCCTGAAGCTTTCTTT.

The chain is built from TRBV4-3 and TRBJ1-1; the D gene is possibly TRBD1 (6 bases). V lost 0 bases to trimming and J lost 8 bases, with 19 bases between them. The CDR3 length is 16 residues. Germline lookup yields CDR1 LGHNA and CDR2 YSLEER. The CDR3 DNA sequence: TGCGCCAGCAGCCAAGATCTATCGGGGACACGGCGGGAAGCTTTCTTT. Amino acid sequence: CASSQDLSGTRREAFF.

This chain connects TRBV7-9 to TRBJ2-1, with TRBD2 matching 7 bases. The CDR3 loop spans 16 amino acids. Per germline, CDR1 SEHNR and CDR2 FQNEAQ (reference sequence). V trimming: 3 bases; J trimming: 8 bases; junction bases outside the gene matches: 13. The CDR3 DNA sequence: TGTGCCAGCAGCTTGGGCAGCCGGGACTACAACGATGAGCAGTTCTTC. Amino acid sequence: CASSLGSRDYNDEQFF. Full variable domain (outside the CDR3, taken from reference TRBV7-9 and TRBJ2-1): DTGVSQNPRHKITKRGQNVTFRCDPISEHNRLYWYRQTLGQGPEFLTYFQNEAQLEKSRLLSDRFSAERPKGSFSTLEIQRTEQGDSAMYLCASSLGSRDYNDEQFFGPGTRLTVL.

V and J are TRBV5-4 and TRBJ1-6, with 9 bases lining up with TRBD1. Germline CDR1 SGHNT, CDR2 YYREEE (reference sequence). The CDR3 covers 16 residues. The V segment lost 3 bases and the J segment 11 bases; nucleotides outside the gene matches: 12. CDR3: CASSSRDRDVMTPLHF. For the CDR3, the DNA is TGTGCCAGCAGCTCGCGGGACAGGGACGTCATGACACCCCTCCACTTT.

This clone occurred a few times. The V and J genes are TRBV4-3 and TRBJ2-1, with D tentatively TRBD1 (5 bases). V was clipped by 4 bases and J by 3 bases, with 13 bases between them. Germline V CDR1 and CDR2: LGHNA, YSLEER. The length of the CDR3 is 15 residues. The CDR3 loop is CASSRTRQNYNEQFF. The DNA of the CDR3 is TGCGCCAGCAGCCGAACTCGACAGAACTACAATGAGCAGTTCTTC.

The V call is TRBV29-1, the J call TRBJ2-7; D is possibly TRBD1 (6 bases). The CDR3 consists of 11 residues. Germline values: CDR1 SQVTM, CDR2 ANQGSEA. The V end was cut by 6 bases, the J end by 6 bases, with 12 bases between. CDR3 region: CSVETGPEQYF. CDR3 DNA: TGCAGCGTGGAAACAGGGCCCGAGCAGTACTTC.

This chain connects TRBV6-5 to TRBJ2-1; D is unresolved. The CDR3 has 14 amino acids. The ends were cut back, 4 bases at V and 8 bases at J, with 15 bases in the middle. Germline CDR1 reads MNHEY; CDR2 reads SVGAGI. The chain's CDR3 is CASSFSLEFDEQFF. CDR3 coding DNA: TGTGCCAGCAGTTTTAGTTTGGAGTTTGATGAGCAGTTCTTC.

The chain employs TRBV2 and TRBJ2-1; 8 nucleotides agree with TRBD2. CDR1 is SNHLY, CDR2 FYNNEI, per germline. The CDR3 length is 13 residues. V shed 7 bases, J shed 12 bases, and the junction held 11 bases outside the gene matches. CDR3 DNA: TGTGCCAGCATCCGGGAGGGGGTTCGGCGGCAGTTCTTC. It is translated as CASIREGVRRQFF. The full variable domain, rest sourced from reference TRBV2 and TRBJ2-1, is EPEVTQTPSHQVTQMGQEVILRCVPISNHLYFYWYRQILGQKVEFLVSFYNNEISEKSEIFDDQFSVERPDGSNFTLKIRSTKLEDSAMYFCASIREGVRRQFFGPGTRLTVL.

The chain has TRBV2 and TRBJ1-5; 7 nucleotides match TRBD1. Germline CDR1 is SNHLY and CDR2 is FYNNEI. The CDR3 spans 14 residues. J was trimmed by 6 bases and V by 6 bases; bases with no gene match: 8. CDR3 nucleotides: TGTGCCAGCAGCGCAGACAGGGTAACTCAGCCCCAGCATTTT. Translated, it gives CASSADRVTQPQHF.

The genes are TRBV5-6 and TRBJ1-5; D is perhaps TRBD1 (6 bases). V lost 2 bases and J lost 7, with 13 bases in between. The V gene's germline CDR1 is SGHDT and CDR2 YYEEEE. This CDR3 has 14 residues. CDR3 bases: TGTGCCAGCAGCTTATACAGGGAAAAGCAGCCCCAGCATTTT. Translated, it gives CASSLYREKQPQHF.

This clone was seen a few times. The chain links TRBV4-1 to TRBJ2-2, with D possibly TRBD2 on 6 matching bases. This CDR3 has 17 amino acids. The germline V gene encodes CDR1 MGHRA and CDR2 YSYEKL. The V and J ends lost 0 bases and 0 bases respectively, with 11 bases between them. The CDR3 sequence is CASSQDGRTTNTGELFF. The CDR3 DNA sequence: TGCGCCAGCAGCCAAGATGGACGGACTACGAACACCGGGGAGCTGTTTTTT.

The CDR3 DNA follows: TGTGCCAGCAGTCCGATAGGGAGCGGGAACTACAATGAGCAGTTCTTC. This codes for CASSPIGSGNYNEQFF. The chain carries TRBV11-2 and TRBJ2-1, with 7 bases that match TRBD2. The CDR3 spans 16 residues. The V gene end was trimmed by 6 bases and the J gene end by 3 bases; junction bases not matched to a gene: 11. Germline V gene lookup returns CDR1 SGHAT and CDR2 FQNNGV.

This chain links TRBV27 with TRBJ1-5; D gene ambiguous. This CDR3 comprises 15 residues. Between the trimmed V and J ends, which lost 2 bases and 2 bases, there was a span of 10 bases. Per the germline V gene, CDR1 is MNHEY and CDR2 is SMNVEV (reference sequence). CDR3 bases: TGTGCCAGCAGTTTAGTCGCGGGTGGCAATCAGCCCCAGCATTTT. Protein product: CASSLVAGGNQPQHF.

The rearrangement links TRBV5-1 to TRBJ1-5; D is ambiguous. The CDR3 has 13 amino acids. V was clipped by 0 bases and J by 6 bases, with 7 bases between them. CDR1 is SGHRS and CDR2 is YFSETQ in the germline V gene. This CDR3 is CASSLAEGQPQHF. CDR3 bases: TGCGCCAGCAGCTTGGCCGAGGGTCAGCCCCAGCATTTT.

J is TRBJ1-2 and V is TRBV24-1; 8 bases fit TRBD1. CDR1 is KGHDR and CDR2 is SFDVKD in the germline V gene. V was pared by 4 bases and J by 4 bases, with 4 bases of the junction left unmatched. This CDR3 comprises 14 residues. As DNA, the CDR3 is TGTGCCACCAGTGAACCGGACAGGGTCTATGGCTACACCTTC. Residues: CATSEPDRVYGYTF.

V gene TRBV27 combines with J gene TRBJ2-2; perhaps TRBD2 as D (6 bases). V lost 4 bases, J lost 1 base, and 7 bases lay in between. Germline loops: CDR1 MNHEY, CDR2 SMNVEV (reference sequence). The CDR3 is made up of 14 amino acids. The CDR3 DNA reads as TGTGCCAGCAGTTGGAGGGGGAACACCGGGGAGCTGTTTTTT. This sequence encodes CASSWRGNTGELFF.

This chain connects TRBV28 to TRBJ2-7; 9 bases agree with TRBD2. Germline V gene lookup returns CDR1 MDHEN and CDR2 SYDVKM. Trimming removed 7 bases from V and 4 bases from J; junction bases left unmatched: 11. CDR3 length: 15 amino acids. The DNA for the CDR3 is TGTGCCAGCATCCCCGGAGGCGGGGGGGCTTACGAGCAGTACTTC. Amino acid sequence: CASIPGGGGAYEQYF. Looking up the rest from reference TRBV28 and TRBJ2-7 gives the full variable domain: DVKVTQSSRYLVKRTGEKVFLECVQDMDHENMFWYRQDPGLGLRLIYFSYDVKMKEKGDIPEGYSVSREKKERFSLILESASTNQTSMYLCASIPGGGGAYEQYFGPGTRLTVT.

The chain is built from TRBV4-2 and TRBJ2-7; D is uncertain. Between the trimmed V and J ends, which lost 4 bases and 1 base, there was a span of 11 bases. The CDR3 runs to 14 residues. CDR1 is LGHNA and CDR2 is YNFKEQ in the germline V gene. The CDR3 bases are TGTGCCAGCAGCCCGGCTACAGAGTCCTACGAGCAGTACTTC. It encodes CASSPATESYEQYF.

The chain employs TRBV6-2 or TRBV6-3 and TRBJ2-2; TRBD2 matches at 8 bases. The germline CDR1 and CDR2 sequences are MNHEY and SVGEGT. The J segment lost 2 bases and the V segment lost 6 bases, leaving 11 bases of the junction unmatched. The CDR3 covers 17 residues. The CDR3 sequence: CASSHARVAGNTGELFF. In DNA form, the CDR3 reads TGTGCCAGCAGCCACGCCCGGGTAGCGGGAAACACCGGGGAGCTGTTTTTT.

The chain couples TRBV7-6 to TRBJ2-7, with 10 positions matching TRBD2. CDR1 is SGHVS and CDR2 is FNYEAQ in the germline V gene. This CDR3 region has 15 residues. The V and J ends lost 0 bases and 5 bases, in that order; junction bases with no gene match: 4. The CDR3 DNA reads as TGTGCCAGCAGCTTAGCGAGCGGGAGGGCCCACGAGCAGTACTTC. Protein: CASSLASGRAHEQYF.

The chain couples TRBV5-4 to TRBJ2-3, with 9 bases identical to TRBD2. The CDR3 sequence is 17 residues long. From germline, CDR1 is SGHNT and CDR2 YYREEE (reference sequence). V dropped 1 base and J dropped 5; count of bases not matched to a gene: 11. The CDR3 coding sequence is TGTGCCAGCAGCTTGTATGAGGTAGCGGGAGTAGTAGATACGCAGTATTTT. The encoded protein is CASSLYEVAGVVDTQYF.

Here the CDR3 DNA reads TGTGCCAGTAGTATATCGAGACAGATGGACTATGGCTACACCTTC. Amino acid sequence: CASSISRQMDYGYTF. The chain couples TRBV19 to TRBJ1-2; TRBD1 is a possible D gene (5 bases). This CDR3 has 15 amino acids. The germline V gene encodes CDR1 LNHDA and CDR2 SQIVND (reference sequence). Trimming removed 2 bases from V and 3 bases from J, with 13 bases in between.

This chain connects TRBV6-6 to TRBJ1-5; D gene unclear. The CDR3 has 12 residues. CDR1 MNHNY and CDR2 SVGAGI come from the germline V gene (reference sequence). V lost 5 bases and J 9 bases, leaving 11 bases between the germline ends. CDR3 nucleotides: TGTGCCAGCAGTCACACGGAGGGGCCCCAGCATTTT. It yields the protein CASSHTEGPQHF.

The rearrangement links TRBV30 to TRBJ1-1, with D perhaps TRBD1 (5 bases). The CDR3 extends over 13 amino acids. V lost 1 base and J lost 2, with 8 bases in between. CDR1 and CDR2 (germline): GTSNPN, SVGIG (reference sequence). In DNA form, the CDR3 reads TGTGCCTGGAGTGCGACAGTAAACACTGAAGCTTTCTTT. Translating it yields CAWSATVNTEAFF.

The chain recombines TRBV10-3 with TRBJ2-7; 7 bases match TRBD1. J lost 12 bases, V lost 1 base, and 18 bases had no gene match. The CDR3 runs 16 residues. Germline V gives CDR1 ENHRY, CDR2 SYGVKD. The chain's CDR3 is CAISEFKGQTDKWTYF. CDR3 in DNA: TGTGCCATCAGTGAGTTTAAGGGACAGACAGACAAATGGACGTACTTC.

The chain recombines TRBV25-1 with TRBJ2-1; 12 bases are a match to TRBD2. CDR3 length: 18 residues. The J segment lost 0 bases and the V segment lost 4 bases, leaving 7 bases of the junction unmatched. From germline, CDR1 is MGHDK and CDR2 SYGVNS. CDR3 residues: CASSVGTSGPPSYNEQFF. Written as DNA, the CDR3 is TGTGCCAGCAGTGTCGGGACTAGCGGGCCCCCCTCCTACAATGAGCAGTTCTTC.